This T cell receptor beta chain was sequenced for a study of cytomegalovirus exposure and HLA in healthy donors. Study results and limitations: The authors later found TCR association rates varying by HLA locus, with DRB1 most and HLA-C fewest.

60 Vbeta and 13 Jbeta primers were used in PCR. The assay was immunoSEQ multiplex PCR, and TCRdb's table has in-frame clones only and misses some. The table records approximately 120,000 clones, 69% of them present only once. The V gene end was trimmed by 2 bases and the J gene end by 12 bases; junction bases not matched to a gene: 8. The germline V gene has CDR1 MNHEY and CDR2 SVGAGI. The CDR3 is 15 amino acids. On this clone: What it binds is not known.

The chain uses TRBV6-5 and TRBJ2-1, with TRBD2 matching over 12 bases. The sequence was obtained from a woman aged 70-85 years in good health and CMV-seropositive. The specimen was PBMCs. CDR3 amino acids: CASSYGGTSGRRQFF. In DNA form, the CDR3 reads TGTGCCAGCAGTTACGGCGGGACTAGCGGGCGAAGGCAGTTCTTC.